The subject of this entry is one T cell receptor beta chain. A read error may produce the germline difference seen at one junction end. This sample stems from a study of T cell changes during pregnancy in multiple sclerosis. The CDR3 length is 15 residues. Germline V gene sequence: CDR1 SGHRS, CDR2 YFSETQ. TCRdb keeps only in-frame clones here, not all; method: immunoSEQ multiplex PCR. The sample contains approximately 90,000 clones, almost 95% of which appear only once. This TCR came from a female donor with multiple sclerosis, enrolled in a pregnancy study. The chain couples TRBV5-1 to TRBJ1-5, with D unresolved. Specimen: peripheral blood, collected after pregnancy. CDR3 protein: CASSLGSGSDQPQHF. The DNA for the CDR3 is TGCGCCAGCAGCTTGGGCTCAGGTAGCGATCAGCCCCAGCATTTT.